This T cell receptor (beta chain) was identified in a study of technical replicates of blood from a few donors. Assay used: immunoSEQ multiplex PCR; TCRdb lists only in-frame clones, some missing. The sample lists about 74,000 clones, more than 85% seen once, with more than 0.25% in the top ten. CDR1 and CDR2 from the germline V gene are SNHLY and FYNNEI. This CDR3 region has 16 residues. V lost 2 bases and J 2 bases, leaving 12 bases between the germline ends. This receptor was identified in a human donor in good health. Specimen: T cells isolated from PBMCs. V and J are TRBV2 and TRBJ2-2; TRBD2 might be the D (6 bases). As DNA, the CDR3 is TGTGCCAGCAGTGAAAGGGCTAGCGCCAACACCGGGGAGCTGTTTTTT. It yields the protein CASSERASANTGELFF.